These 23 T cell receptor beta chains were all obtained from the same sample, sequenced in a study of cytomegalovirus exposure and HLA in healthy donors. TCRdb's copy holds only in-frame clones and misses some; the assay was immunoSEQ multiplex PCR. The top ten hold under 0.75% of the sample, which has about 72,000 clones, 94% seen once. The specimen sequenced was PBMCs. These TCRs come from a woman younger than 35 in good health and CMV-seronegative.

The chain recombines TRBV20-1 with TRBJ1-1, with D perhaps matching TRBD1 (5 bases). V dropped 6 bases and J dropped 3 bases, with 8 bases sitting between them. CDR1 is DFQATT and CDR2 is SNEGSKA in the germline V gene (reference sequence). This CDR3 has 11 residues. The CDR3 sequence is CSADTDTEAFF. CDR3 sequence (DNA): TGCAGTGCGGACACTGACACTGAAGCTTTCTTT.

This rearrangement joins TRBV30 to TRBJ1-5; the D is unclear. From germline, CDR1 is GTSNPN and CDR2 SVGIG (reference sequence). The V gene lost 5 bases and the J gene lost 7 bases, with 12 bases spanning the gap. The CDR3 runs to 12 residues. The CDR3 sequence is CAWGPPRQPQHF. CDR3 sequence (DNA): TGTGCCTGGGGTCCTCCTAGGCAGCCCCAGCATTTT.

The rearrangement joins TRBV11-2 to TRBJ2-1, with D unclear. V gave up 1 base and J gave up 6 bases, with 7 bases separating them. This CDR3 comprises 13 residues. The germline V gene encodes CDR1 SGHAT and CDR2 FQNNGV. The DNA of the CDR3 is TGTGCCAGCAGCTTAGGCTTCGGCAATGAGCAGTTCTTC. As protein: CASSLGFGNEQFF.

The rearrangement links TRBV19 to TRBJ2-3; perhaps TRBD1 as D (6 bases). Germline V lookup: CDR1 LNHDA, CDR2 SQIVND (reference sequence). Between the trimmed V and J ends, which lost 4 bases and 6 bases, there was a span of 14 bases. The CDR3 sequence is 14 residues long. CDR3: CASSRAPGADTQYF. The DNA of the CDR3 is TGTGCCAGTAGTAGGGCCCCAGGGGCTGATACGCAGTATTTT.

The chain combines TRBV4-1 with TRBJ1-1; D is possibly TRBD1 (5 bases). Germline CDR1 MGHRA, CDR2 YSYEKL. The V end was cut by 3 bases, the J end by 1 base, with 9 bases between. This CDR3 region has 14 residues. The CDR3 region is CASSHPDRNTEAFF. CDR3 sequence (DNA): TGCGCCAGCAGCCACCCCGACAGGAACACTGAAGCTTTCTTT.

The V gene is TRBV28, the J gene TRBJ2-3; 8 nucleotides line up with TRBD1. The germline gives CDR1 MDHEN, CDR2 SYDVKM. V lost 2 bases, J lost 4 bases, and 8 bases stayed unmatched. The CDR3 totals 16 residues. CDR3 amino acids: CASSLPTGAGPDTQYF. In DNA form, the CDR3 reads TGTGCCAGCAGTTTACCGACAGGGGCCGGACCAGATACGCAGTATTTT.

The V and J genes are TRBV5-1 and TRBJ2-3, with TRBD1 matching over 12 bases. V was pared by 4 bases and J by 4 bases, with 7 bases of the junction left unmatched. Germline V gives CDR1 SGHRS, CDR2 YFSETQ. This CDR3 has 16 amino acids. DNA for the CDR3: TGCGCCAGCAGCCCGGGACAGGGGGCGCAAGCAGATACGCAGTATTTT. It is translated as CASSPGQGAQADTQYF.

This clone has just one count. The CDR3 reads CASSSQPGQGQNSPLHF. The DNA of the CDR3 is TGCGCCAGCAGCTCCCAACCGGGACAGGGACAAAATTCACCCCTCCACTTT. The V and J genes are TRBV5-1 and TRBJ1-6; TRBD1 matches at 9 bases. CDR3 length: 17 residues. Trimming cost V 3 bases and J 7 bases; bases outside gene matches: 11. Germline CDR1 SGHRS, CDR2 YFSETQ.

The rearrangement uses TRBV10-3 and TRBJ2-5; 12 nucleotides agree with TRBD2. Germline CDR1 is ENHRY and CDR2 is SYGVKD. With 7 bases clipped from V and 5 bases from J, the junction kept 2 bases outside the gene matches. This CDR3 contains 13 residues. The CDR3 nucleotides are TGTGCCATCAAACTAGCGGGGGGTGAGACCCAGTACTTC. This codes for CAIKLAGGETQYF.

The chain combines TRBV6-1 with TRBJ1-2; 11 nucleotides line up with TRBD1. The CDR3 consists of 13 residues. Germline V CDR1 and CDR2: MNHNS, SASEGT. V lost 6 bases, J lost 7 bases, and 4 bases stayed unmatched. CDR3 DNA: TGTGCCAGCAGGGACAGGGGGCAAACTGGCTACACCTTC. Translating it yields CASRDRGQTGYTF.

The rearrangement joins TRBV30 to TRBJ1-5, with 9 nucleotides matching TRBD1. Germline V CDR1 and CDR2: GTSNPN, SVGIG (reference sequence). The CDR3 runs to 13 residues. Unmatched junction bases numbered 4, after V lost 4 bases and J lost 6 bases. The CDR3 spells CAWTGQGGQPQHF. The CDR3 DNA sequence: TGTGCCTGGACGGGACAGGGAGGTCAGCCCCAGCATTTT. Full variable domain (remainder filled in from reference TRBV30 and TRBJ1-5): SQTIHQWPATLVQPVGSPLSLECTVEGTSNPNLYWYRQAAGRGLQLLFYSVGIGQISSEVPQNLSASRPQDRQFILSSKKLLLSDSGFYLCAWTGQGGQPQHFGDGTRLSIL.

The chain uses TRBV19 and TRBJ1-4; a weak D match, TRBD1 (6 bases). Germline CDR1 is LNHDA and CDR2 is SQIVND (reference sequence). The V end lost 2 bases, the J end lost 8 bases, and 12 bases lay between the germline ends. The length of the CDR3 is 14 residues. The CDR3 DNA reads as TGTGCCAGTAGTATATCCACAGGGAGAGAAAAACTGTTTTTT. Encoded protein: CASSISTGREKLFF.

The CDR3 DNA is TGTGCCAGCAGTTACATCCGGGGGGTCAACCACGAGCAGTACTTC. This translates into CASSYIRGVNHEQYF. The chain has TRBV6-5 and TRBJ2-7, with 7 bases fitting TRBD2. This CDR3 is built from 15 residues. CDR1 and CDR2 (germline): MNHEY, SVGAGI. V trimming: 2 bases; J trimming: 5 bases; junction bases outside the gene matches: 9.

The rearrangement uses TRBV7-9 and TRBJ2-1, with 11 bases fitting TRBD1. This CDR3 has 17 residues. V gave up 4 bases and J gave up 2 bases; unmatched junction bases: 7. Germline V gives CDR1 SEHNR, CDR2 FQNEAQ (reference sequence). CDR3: CASSSSRTGGPYNEQFF. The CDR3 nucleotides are TGTGCCAGCAGCTCTTCCCGGACAGGGGGCCCCTACAATGAGCAGTTCTTC.

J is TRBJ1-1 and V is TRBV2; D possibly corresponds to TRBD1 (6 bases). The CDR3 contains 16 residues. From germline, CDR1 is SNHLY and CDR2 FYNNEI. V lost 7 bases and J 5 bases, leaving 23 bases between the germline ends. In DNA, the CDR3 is TGTGCCAGCATTGGGTCTTTGGGCAGGGGAAGGACTGAAGCTTTCTTT. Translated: CASIGSLGRGRTEAFF. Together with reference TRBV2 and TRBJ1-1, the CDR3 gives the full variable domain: EPEVTQTPSHQVTQMGQEVILRCVPISNHLYFYWYRQILGQKVEFLVSFYNNEISEKSEIFDDQFSVERPDGSNFTLKIRSTKLEDSAMYFCASIGSLGRGRTEAFFGQGTRLTVV.

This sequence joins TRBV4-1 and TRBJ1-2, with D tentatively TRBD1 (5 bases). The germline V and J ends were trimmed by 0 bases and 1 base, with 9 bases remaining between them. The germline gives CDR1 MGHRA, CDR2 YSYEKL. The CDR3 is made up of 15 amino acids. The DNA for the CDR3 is TGCGCCAGCAGCCAAGAAGGGACTCTTAACTATGGCTACACCTTC. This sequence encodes CASSQEGTLNYGYTF.

CDR3: CASSQRTGQETQYF. For the CDR3, the DNA is TGTGCCAGCTCACAGCGGACAGGGCAAGAGACCCAGTACTTC. The J gene is TRBJ2-5, the V gene TRBV18, with 8 bases identical to TRBD1. With V trimmed by 4 bases and J by 2 bases, 3 bases remained unmatched. The CDR3 runs to 14 residues. Germline assignment: CDR1 KGHSH and CDR2 LQKENI.

The CDR3 sequence is CASSLAKSRQYF. The CDR3 nucleotides read TGTGCCAGCAGCTTGGCGAAGAGCCGGCAGTACTTC. The rearrangement uses TRBV5-8 and TRBJ2-7; D call uncertain. The ends were cut back, 0 bases at V and 9 bases at J, with 10 bases in the middle. CDR3 length: 12 amino acids. Germline CDR1 SGHTS, CDR2 YDEGEE.

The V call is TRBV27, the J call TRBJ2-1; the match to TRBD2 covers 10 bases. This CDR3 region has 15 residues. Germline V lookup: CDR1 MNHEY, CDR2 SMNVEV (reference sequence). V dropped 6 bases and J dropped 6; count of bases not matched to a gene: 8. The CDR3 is CASRLGLAAFNEQFF. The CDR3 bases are TGTGCCAGCAGGCTCGGACTAGCGGCATTCAATGAGCAGTTCTTC.

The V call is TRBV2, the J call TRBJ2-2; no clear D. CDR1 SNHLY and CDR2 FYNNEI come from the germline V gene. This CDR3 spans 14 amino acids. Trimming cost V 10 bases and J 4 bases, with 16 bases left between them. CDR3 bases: TGTGCCACCAGCGAAGGGTGGAGCACCGGGGAGCTGTTTTTT. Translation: CATSEGWSTGELFF.

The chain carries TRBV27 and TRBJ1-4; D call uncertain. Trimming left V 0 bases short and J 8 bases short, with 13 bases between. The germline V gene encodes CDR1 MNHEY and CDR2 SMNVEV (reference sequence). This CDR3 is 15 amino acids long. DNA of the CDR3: TGTGCCAGCAGTTTATCCGGGAGATCAAGGGAAAAACTGTTTTTT. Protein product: CASSLSGRSREKLFF.

The chain's CDR3 is CASSSGTSGGSSYNEQFF. The CDR3 DNA reads TGTGCCAGTAGCTCCGGGACTAGCGGGGGCAGCTCCTACAATGAGCAGTTCTTC. V gene TRBV19 combines with J gene TRBJ2-1; 14 positions match TRBD2. This CDR3 comprises 18 residues. With V trimmed by 6 bases and J by 0 bases, 7 bases remained unmatched. Germline lookup yields CDR1 LNHDA and CDR2 SQIVND (reference sequence). Full variable domain (rest looked up from reference TRBV19 and TRBJ2-1): DGGITQSPKYLFRKEGQNVTLSCEQNLNHDAMYWYRQDPGQGLRLIYYSQIVNDFQKGDIAEGYSVSREKKESFPLTVTSAQKNPTAFYLCASSSGTSGGSSYNEQFFGPGTRLTVL.

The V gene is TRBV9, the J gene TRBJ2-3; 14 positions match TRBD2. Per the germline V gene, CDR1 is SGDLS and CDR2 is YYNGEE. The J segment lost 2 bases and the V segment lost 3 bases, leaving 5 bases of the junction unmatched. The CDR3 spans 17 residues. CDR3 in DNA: TGTGCCAGCAGCGCCGGGACTAGCGGGGGAGCCACAGATACGCAGTATTTT. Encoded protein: CASSAGTSGGATDTQYF.